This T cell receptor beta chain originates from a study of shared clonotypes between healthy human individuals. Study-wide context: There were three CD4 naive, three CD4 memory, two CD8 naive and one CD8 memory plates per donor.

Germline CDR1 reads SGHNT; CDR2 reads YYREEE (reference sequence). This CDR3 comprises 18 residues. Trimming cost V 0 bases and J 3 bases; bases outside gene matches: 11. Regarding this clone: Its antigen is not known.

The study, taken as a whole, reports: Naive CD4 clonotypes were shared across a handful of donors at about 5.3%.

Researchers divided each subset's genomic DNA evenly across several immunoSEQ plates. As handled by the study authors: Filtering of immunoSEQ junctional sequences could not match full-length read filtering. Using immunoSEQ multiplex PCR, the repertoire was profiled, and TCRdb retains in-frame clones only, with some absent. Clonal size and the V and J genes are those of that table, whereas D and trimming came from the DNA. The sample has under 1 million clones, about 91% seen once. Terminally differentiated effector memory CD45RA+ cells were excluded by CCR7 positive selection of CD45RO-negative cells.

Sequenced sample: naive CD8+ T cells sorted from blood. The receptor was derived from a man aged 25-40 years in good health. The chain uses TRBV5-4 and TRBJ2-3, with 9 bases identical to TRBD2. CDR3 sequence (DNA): TGTGCCAGCAGCTTGGCCCTGACTAGCGGAGGGGGGACAGATACGCAGTATTTT. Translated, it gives CASSLALTSGGGTDTQYF.